This T cell receptor beta chain was identified during a study of shared clonotypes between healthy human individuals. Naive CD8 cells were CD45RO-negative, positively selected for CCR7, excluding terminally differentiated effector memory CD45RA+ cells. The authors distributed each subset's genomic DNA evenly over several immunoSEQ plates. Only in-frame clones appear in the TCRdb table, and some are missing; sequencing was by immunoSEQ multiplex PCR. The sample yields approximately 600,000 clones, approximately 96% seen once. The germline V gene has CDR1 SGHKS and CDR2 YYEKEE (reference sequence). The ends lost 5 bases at V and 4 bases at J; junction bases unmatched: 11. There are 15 residues in the CDR3.

Sequencing was done on a sample of naive CD8+ T cells sorted from blood. This clonotype originated in a woman aged 30 to 39 in good health. V gene TRBV5-5 combines with J gene TRBJ2-7, with 8 nucleotides matching TRBD1. The CDR3 here is CASSPRQGTEYEQYF. CDR3 nucleotides: TGTGCCAGCAGTCCAAGACAGGGGACAGAGTACGAGCAGTACTTC.